Listed below are T cell receptor beta chains from one sample, sequenced in a study of T cells in Graves' hyperthyroidism and ophthalmopathy. Using its own MiXCR run on the multiplex PCR reads, TCRdb lists one record per CDR3 protein. The table lists about 420,000 distinct CDR3 sequences, roughly 13% of them singletons. Sequencing input: blood. These TCRs come from a young woman with Graves' hyperthyroidism. CDR3s leave out the opening cysteine and the closing phenylalanine or tryptophan.

v_call: TRBV12-3/TRBV12-4; j_call: TRBJ2-3; cdr3_aa: ASRLRSADTQY
v_call: TRBV19; j_call: TRBJ2-6; cdr3_aa: ASSDRGAGANALT
v_call: TRBV4-2; j_call: TRBJ2-2; cdr3_aa: ASSPRTSGVTGELF
v_call: TRBV20-1; j_call: TRBJ1-3; cdr3_aa: SARDPRGGNTIY
v_call: TRBV2; j_call: TRBJ2-3; cdr3_aa: ASSDAGLSTDTQY
v_call: TRBV24-1; j_call: TRBJ2-1; cdr3_aa: ATSDFQMTSANNEQF
v_call: TRBV29-1; j_call: TRBJ2-1; cdr3_aa: SVGPRGLGNEQF
v_call: TRBV12-3/TRBV12-4; j_call: TRBJ2-7; cdr3_aa: ASTQAGGNEQY
v_call: TRBV18; j_call: TRBJ2-5; cdr3_aa: ASSSIKAEGQETQY
v_call: TRBV7-2; j_call: TRBJ2-5; cdr3_aa: ASSLSGGRALD
v_call: TRBV28; j_call: TRBJ1-6; cdr3_aa: ASSSTGTFNSPPH
v_call: TRBV7-8; j_call: TRBJ2-5; cdr3_aa: ASSLEGGDSETQY
v_call: TRBV20-1; j_call: TRBJ2-1; cdr3_aa: SGLAYNEQF
v_call: TRBV20-1; j_call: TRBJ1-2; cdr3_aa: SAPSGRETSRNYGYT
v_call: TRBV29-1; j_call: TRBJ2-7; cdr3_aa: SVGRGGSYEQY
v_call: TRBV6-1; j_call: TRBJ2-3; cdr3_aa: ASSDQGRTQY
v_call: TRBV20-1; j_call: TRBJ1-3; cdr3_aa: SASAFSGNTIY
v_call: TRBV29-1; j_call: TRBJ1-2; cdr3_aa: SVQFVGSHGYT
v_call: TRBV28; j_call: TRBJ1-1; cdr3_aa: ASSLTAGGAPEAF
v_call: TRBV7-8; j_call: TRBJ1-5; cdr3_aa: ASSLVRGGNQPQH
v_call: TRBV14; j_call: TRBJ2-7; cdr3_aa: ASSQVPLVYEQY
v_call: TRBV7-8; j_call: TRBJ2-7; cdr3_aa: ASSTLALSSYEQY
v_call: TRBV7-2; j_call: TRBJ1-4; cdr3_aa: ASSLEGAGTANEKLF
v_call: TRBV6-2/TRBV6-3; j_call: TRBJ2-1; cdr3_aa: ASISDRGTYNEQF
v_call: TRBV28; j_call: TRBJ2-7; cdr3_aa: ASSLTSGSLYEQY
v_call: TRBV28; j_call: TRBJ2-7; cdr3_aa: ASRRAGTSRSYEQY
v_call: TRBV6-2/TRBV6-3; j_call: TRBJ2-1; cdr3_aa: ASSSLNGRGYNEQF
v_call: TRBV25-1; j_call: TRBJ2-7; cdr3_aa: ASSEYRGGQIYEQY
v_call: TRBV27; j_call: TRBJ1-1; cdr3_aa: ASSPTLDSLNTEAF
v_call: TRBV20-1; j_call: TRBJ2-2; cdr3_aa: SARDFGNTGELF
v_call: TRBV7-2; j_call: TRBJ2-3; cdr3_aa: ASSLGIGGRDTQY
v_call: TRBV20-1; j_call: TRBJ2-1; cdr3_aa: SARDGSGTSGYNEQF
v_call: TRBV11-2; j_call: TRBJ2-7; cdr3_aa: ASSLSLAPGYEQY
v_call: TRBV7-2; j_call: TRBJ2-7; cdr3_aa: ASSLYHTGPYEQY
v_call: TRBV30; j_call: TRBJ1-2; cdr3_aa: AWSGTGIGGYT
v_call: TRBV6-5; j_call: TRBJ1-4; cdr3_aa: ASSLWGQGGEKLF
v_call: TRBV12-3/TRBV12-4; j_call: TRBJ1-3; cdr3_aa: ASARSSSGNTTY
v_call: TRBV6-1; j_call: TRBJ2-7; cdr3_aa: ASRLHRVITYEQY
v_call: TRBV24-1; j_call: TRBJ1-1; cdr3_aa: ATSNSYEAF
v_call: TRBV6-1; j_call: TRBJ2-2; cdr3_aa: ASLLAYTGELF
v_call: TRBV11-1; j_call: TRBJ2-7; cdr3_aa: ASSSSGPPYEQY
v_call: TRBV2; j_call: TRBJ2-1; cdr3_aa: ASGVDSAGTSYNEQF
v_call: TRBV10-1; j_call: TRBJ1-1; cdr3_aa: ASRTAMNTEAF
v_call: TRBV12-3/TRBV12-4; j_call: TRBJ2-6; cdr3_aa: ASSSRQTLYSGANVLT
v_call: TRBV6-1; j_call: TRBJ1-5; cdr3_aa: ASSSFRPSYQPQH
v_call: TRBV27; j_call: TRBJ1-1; cdr3_aa: ASSPQDVTEAF
v_call: TRBV7-2; j_call: TRBJ2-5; cdr3_aa: ASSLDSTSLKTQY
v_call: TRBV12-5; j_call: TRBJ2-1; cdr3_aa: AEAGQGDNEQF
v_call: TRBV6-2/TRBV6-3; j_call: TRBJ2-1; cdr3_aa: ASRNTGGFYNEQF
v_call: TRBV6-1; j_call: TRBJ1-1; cdr3_aa: ASSPNPGRIMNTEAF
v_call: TRBV2; j_call: TRBJ2-2; cdr3_aa: ASTRDRGDTGELF
v_call: TRBV27; j_call: TRBJ1-4; cdr3_aa: ASRPLRGPNEKLF
v_call: TRBV20-1; j_call: TRBJ1-1; cdr3_aa: SAAGGANTEAF
v_call: TRBV28; j_call: TRBJ2-7; cdr3_aa: ASSLSGVSEQY
v_call: TRBV5-1; j_call: TRBJ2-5; cdr3_aa: ASSLAGHPGQETQY
v_call: TRBV27; j_call: TRBJ1-1; cdr3_aa: ASKRVWDTEAF